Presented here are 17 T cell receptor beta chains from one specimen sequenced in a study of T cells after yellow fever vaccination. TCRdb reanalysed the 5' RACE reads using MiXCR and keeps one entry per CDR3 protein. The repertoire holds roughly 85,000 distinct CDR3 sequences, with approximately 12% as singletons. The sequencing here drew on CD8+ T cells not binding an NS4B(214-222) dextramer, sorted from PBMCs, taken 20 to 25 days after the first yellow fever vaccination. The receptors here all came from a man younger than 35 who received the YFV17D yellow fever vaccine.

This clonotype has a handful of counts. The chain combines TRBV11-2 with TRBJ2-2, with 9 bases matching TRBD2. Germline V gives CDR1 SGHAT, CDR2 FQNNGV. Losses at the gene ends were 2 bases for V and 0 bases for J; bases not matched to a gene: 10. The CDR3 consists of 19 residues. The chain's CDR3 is CASSLTPSGERPNTGELFF. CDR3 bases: TGTGCCAGCAGCTTAACCCCTAGCGGGGAAAGACCGAACACCGGGGAGCTGTTTTTT.

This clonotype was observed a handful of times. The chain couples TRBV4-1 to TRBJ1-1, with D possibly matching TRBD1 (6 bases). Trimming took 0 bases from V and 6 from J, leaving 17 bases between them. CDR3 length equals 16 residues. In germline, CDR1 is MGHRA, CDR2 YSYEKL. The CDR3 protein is CASSQEIGRTVPEAFF. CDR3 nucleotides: TGCGCCAGCAGCCAAGAAATCGGTCGGACAGTACCTGAAGCTTTCTTT.

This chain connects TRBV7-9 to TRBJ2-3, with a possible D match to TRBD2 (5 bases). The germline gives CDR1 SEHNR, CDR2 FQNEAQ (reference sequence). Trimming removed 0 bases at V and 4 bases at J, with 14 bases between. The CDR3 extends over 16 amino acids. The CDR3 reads CASSLAGLRRPDTQYF. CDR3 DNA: TGTGCCAGCAGCTTAGCGGGCCTTAGGAGGCCAGATACGCAGTATTTT.

CDR3 nucleotide sequence: TGTGCCAGCAGTTTACGGGGGGGCCCCTACAATGAGCAGTTCTTC. Its translation: CASSLRGGPYNEQFF. The chain uses TRBV27 and TRBJ2-1; TRBD2 agrees at 8 bases. Germline V CDR1 and CDR2: MNHEY, SMNVEV (reference sequence). After removal of 2 bases from V and 2 bases from J, the junction contained 2 bases not matched to a gene. The CDR3 is 15 residues long.

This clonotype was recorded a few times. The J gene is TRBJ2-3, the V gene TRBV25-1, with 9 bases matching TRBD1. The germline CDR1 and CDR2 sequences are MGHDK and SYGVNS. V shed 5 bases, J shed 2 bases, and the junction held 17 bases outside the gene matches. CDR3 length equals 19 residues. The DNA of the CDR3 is TGTGCCAGCAGTACCACGGTTGTAGAGGGACAGGGCCTCACAGATACGCAGTATTTT. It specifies CASSTTVVEGQGLTDTQYF.

The DNA for the CDR3 is TGTGCCAGCAGTTTCACAGAGCGCCCGAACACTGAAGCTTTCTTT. It encodes CASSFTERPNTEAFF. The chain couples TRBV12-3 or TRBV12-4 to TRBJ1-1; D gene unclear. The CDR3 length is 15 residues. V was pared by 3 bases and J by 1 base, with 12 bases between.

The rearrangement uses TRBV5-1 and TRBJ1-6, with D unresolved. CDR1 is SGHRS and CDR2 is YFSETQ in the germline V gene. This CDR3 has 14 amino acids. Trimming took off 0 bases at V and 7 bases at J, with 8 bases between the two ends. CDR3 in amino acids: CASSLEQSNSPLHF. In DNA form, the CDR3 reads TGCGCCAGCAGCTTGGAACAGTCAAATTCACCCCTCCACTTT. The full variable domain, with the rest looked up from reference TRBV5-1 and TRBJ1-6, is KAGVTQTPRYLIKTRGQQVTLSCSPISGHRSVSWYQQTPGQGLQFLFEYFSETQRNKGNFPGRFSGRQFSNSRSEMNVSTLELGDSALYLCASSLEQSNSPLHFGNGTRLTVT.

The CDR3 region has the DNA TGCGCCAGCAGCCAAGATCGGAGGGGGATAGCCAAAAACATTCAGTACTTC. It yields the protein CASSQDRRGIAKNIQYF. The rearrangement links TRBV4-3 to TRBJ2-4, with D perhaps TRBD1 or TRBD2 (6 bases each). The germline CDR1 and CDR2 sequences are LGHNA and YSLEER. The CDR3 consists of 17 residues. With 0 bases removed from V and 0 bases from J, the gap between germline ends came to 12 bases.

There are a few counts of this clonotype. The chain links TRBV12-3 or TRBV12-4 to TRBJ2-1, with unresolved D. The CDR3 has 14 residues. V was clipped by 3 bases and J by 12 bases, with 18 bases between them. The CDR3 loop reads CASSFSFATSMQFF. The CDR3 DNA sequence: TGTGCCAGCAGTTTTAGTTTCGCGACATCCATGCAGTTCTTC.

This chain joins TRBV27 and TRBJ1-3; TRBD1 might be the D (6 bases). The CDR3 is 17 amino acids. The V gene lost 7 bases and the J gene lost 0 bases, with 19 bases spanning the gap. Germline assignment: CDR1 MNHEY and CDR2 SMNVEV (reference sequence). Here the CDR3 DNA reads TGTGCCAGCACCCCCCGGGGAGGGGGTTTCTCTGGAAACACCATATATTTT. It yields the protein CASTPRGGGFSGNTIYF.

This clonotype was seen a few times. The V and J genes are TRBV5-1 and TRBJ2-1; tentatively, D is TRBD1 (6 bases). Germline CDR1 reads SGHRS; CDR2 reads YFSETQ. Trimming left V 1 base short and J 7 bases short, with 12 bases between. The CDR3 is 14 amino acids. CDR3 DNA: TGCGCCAGCAGCTTGTATGGGGGCCATAATGAGCAGTTCTTC. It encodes CASSLYGGHNEQFF.

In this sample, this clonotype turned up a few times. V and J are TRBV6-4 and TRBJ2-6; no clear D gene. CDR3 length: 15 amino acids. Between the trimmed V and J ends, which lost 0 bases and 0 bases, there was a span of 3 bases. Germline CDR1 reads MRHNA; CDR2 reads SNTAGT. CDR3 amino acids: CASSDSNSGANVLTF. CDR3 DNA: TGTGCCAGCAGTGACTCTAACTCTGGGGCCAACGTCCTGACTTTC.

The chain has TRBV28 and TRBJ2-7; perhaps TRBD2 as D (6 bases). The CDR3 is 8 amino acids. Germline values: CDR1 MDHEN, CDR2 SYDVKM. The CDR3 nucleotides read TGTGTCGGAGGGGAGCAGTACGTC. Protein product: CVGGEQYV.

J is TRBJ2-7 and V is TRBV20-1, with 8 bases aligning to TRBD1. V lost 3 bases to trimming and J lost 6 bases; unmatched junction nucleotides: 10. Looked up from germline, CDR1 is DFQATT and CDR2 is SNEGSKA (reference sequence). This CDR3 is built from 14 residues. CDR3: CSARADRVGSEQYF. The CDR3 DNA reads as TGCAGTGCTAGGGCGGACAGGGTCGGGAGCGAGCAGTACTTC.

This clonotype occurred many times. The CDR3 protein is CATSDRSYNEQFF. CDR3 coding DNA: TGTGCCACCAGTGACAGGAGTTACAATGAGCAGTTCTTC. J is TRBJ2-1 and V is TRBV24-1; D remains unclear. Germline-derived CDR1 and CDR2 are KGHDR and SFDVKD. CDR3 length: 13 residues. Trimming took 4 bases from V and 4 from J, leaving 7 bases between them.

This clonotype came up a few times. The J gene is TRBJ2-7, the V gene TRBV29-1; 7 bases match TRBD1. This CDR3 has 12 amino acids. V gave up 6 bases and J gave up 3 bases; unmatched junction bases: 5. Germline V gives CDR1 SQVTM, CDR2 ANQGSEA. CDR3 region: CSVGQRDYEQYF. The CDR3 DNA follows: TGCAGCGTGGGACAGAGAGACTACGAGCAGTACTTC.

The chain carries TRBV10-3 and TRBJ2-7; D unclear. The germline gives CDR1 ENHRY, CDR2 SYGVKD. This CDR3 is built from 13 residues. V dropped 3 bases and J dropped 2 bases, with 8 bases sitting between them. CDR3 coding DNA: TGTGCCATCAGTGAAACGGCTACCTACGAGCAGTACTTC. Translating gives CAISETATYEQYF.